This T cell receptor (beta chain) was documented in a study of blood T cell repertoires in COVID-19. This CDR3 spans 15 amino acids. Germline assignment: CDR1 MDHEN and CDR2 SYDVKM. The ends were cut back, 3 bases at V and 1 base at J, with 12 bases in the middle. Under the authors' procedure: Estimates of nucleated cell counts were drawn from the amplification of reference gene primers. Produced via immunoSEQ multiplex PCR; TCRdb's table is partial and in-frame only. The V and J calls and clone size were taken over from that table, and D and trimming were inferred from the DNA. The sample has 280,000 or so clones; approximately 88% are singletons. The study counted Cohort 3 donors as recovered given two negative PCRs, clearance, or symptom resolution.

The clonotype comes from a woman in her thirties or forties who had recovered from COVID-19. The sequencing sample was made of PBMCs or T cells enriched from blood (not recorded which). The rearrangement links TRBV28 to TRBJ1-1; D possibly corresponds to TRBD1 (5 bases). CDR3 nucleotide sequence: TGTGCCAGCAGTTTCGATCCAGGACAGAACACTGAAGCTTTCTTT. Translating gives CASSFDPGQNTEAFF.